One sample yielded the 6 T cell receptor beta chains listed below, sequenced in a study of OX40 agonist ivuxolimab in advanced cancers. Sequencing was performed with immunoSEQ multiplex PCR; in TCRdb, only in-frame clones are kept and a portion is missing. The sample lists about 26,000 clones, roughly 90% occurring once. Specimen: CD4+ or CD8+ T cells sorted from blood, collected in a trial of the OX40 agonist ivuxolimab. The receptors come from an adult with an advanced solid tumor such as melanoma, head and neck, liver or kidney cancer.

The gene calls are TRBV28 and TRBJ2-7, with D possibly being TRBD1 (6 bases). Trimming pared 4 bases from V and 4 bases from J, leaving 17 bases between. The CDR3 is 15 residues long. Germline CDR1 and CDR2: MDHEN and SYDVKM. The chain's CDR3 is CASSYLTGPSYEQYF. The CDR3 coding sequence is TGTGCCAGCAGTTACCTGACAGGACCCTCTTACGAGCAGTACTTC.

This rearrangement joins TRBV14 to TRBJ2-5; D is unclear. Germline V gives CDR1 SGHDN, CDR2 FVKESK. V shed 1 base and J shed 1 base, with 7 bases lying between them. This CDR3 region has 14 residues. This chain's CDR3 is CASSQVRFQETQYF. CDR3 nucleotide sequence: TGTGCCAGCAGCCAAGTACGGTTCCAAGAGACCCAGTACTTC.

This clone was seen once. V and J are TRBV4-3 and TRBJ2-1; either TRBD1 or TRBD2 may supply D (5 bases each). Trimming left V 1 base short and J 7 bases short, with 14 bases between. CDR3 size: 15 residues. CDR1 is LGHNA, CDR2 YSLEER, per germline. The CDR3 sequence: CASSQAVGVMNEQFF. CDR3 DNA sequence: TGCGCCAGCAGCCAAGCGGTGGGGGTGATGAATGAGCAGTTCTTC.

The chain couples TRBV28 to TRBJ2-7; D gene uncertain. The ends were cut back, 3 bases at V and 2 bases at J, with 20 bases in the middle. Germline lookup yields CDR1 MDHEN and CDR2 SYDVKM. The CDR3 covers 17 residues. In DNA form, the CDR3 reads TGTGCCAGCAGTTTGGCCCCTGGAAGATTAGATCCCTACGAGCAGTACTTC. As protein: CASSLAPGRLDPYEQYF.

This clone was detected only once. J is TRBJ1-4 and V is TRBV7-9; D call uncertain. The CDR3 sequence is 13 residues long. V was clipped by 5 bases and J by 5 bases, with 9 bases between them. The germline V gene has CDR1 SEHNR and CDR2 FQNEAQ (reference sequence). CDR3 sequence reads: CASSPGPNEKLFF. CDR3 bases: TGTGCCAGCAGCCCGGGTCCAAATGAAAAACTGTTTTTT.

The V call is TRBV29-1, the J call TRBJ2-3; TRBD2 matches at 11 bases. The CDR3 spans 14 residues. Germline V lookup: CDR1 SQVTM, CDR2 ANQGSEA. Trimming cost V 7 bases and J 5 bases; bases outside gene matches: 8. The CDR3 nucleotides are TGCAGCGCGACCACAGGACTAGCGGGAGATACGCAGTATTTT. This codes for CSATTGLAGDTQYF.